This TCR beta chain was retrieved from a study of cytomegalovirus exposure and HLA in healthy donors. Findings and caveats of the study: In a later analysis, common viral pathogens appeared linked to several of the most significant clusters. TRBV6-2, TRBV6-3 and other indistinguishable V segments were excluded. Researchers reported from a later analysis that most CMV-associated TCR beta chains appeared HLA-restricted.

This clone was detected a few times. Its antigen remains unidentified. V was shortened by 2 bases and J by 3 bases, with 14 bases between the two germline ends. This CDR3 has 14 residues. CDR1 and CDR2 from the germline V gene are GTSNPN and SVGIG (reference sequence). A multiplex PCR was run with 60 Vbeta primers and 13 Jbeta primers. This table comes from immunoSEQ multiplex PCR, and its TCRdb copy is limited to in-frame clones, with some not included. The sample has roughly 100,000 clones; roughly 15% are singletons. The sequenced material came from PBMCs. The receptor comes from a female donor in good health and CMV-seronegative. The chain recombines TRBV30 with TRBJ2-7; TRBD1 might be the D (6 bases). CDR3: CAWSRTGIYYEQYF. For the CDR3, the DNA is TGTGCCTGGAGTCGAACAGGGATTTACTACGAGCAGTACTTC.